This T cell receptor (beta chain) is from a study of PD-L1 blockade in urothelial cancer. Using immunoSEQ multiplex PCR, the repertoire was profiled, and TCRdb retains in-frame clones only, with some absent. The sample includes around 45,000 clones, approximately 78% of them seen just once. As for time point: pretreatment peripheral blood. For each patient, 1 to 8 samples were obtained, pretreatment and on-treatment. Trimming took off 1 base at V and 7 bases at J, with 8 bases between the two ends. This CDR3 spans 13 amino acids. Germline loops: CDR1 SGHRS, CDR2 YFSETQ. This TCR was sampled from a man aged 45-60 years with urothelial cancer. J is TRBJ1-4 and V is TRBV5-1; D gene ambiguous. The material sequenced was PBMCs, taken around atezolizumab (anti-PD-L1) treatment. CDR3: CASSLTGIEKLFF. The CDR3 DNA follows: TGCGCCAGCAGCTTGACCGGGATTGAAAAACTGTTTTTT.